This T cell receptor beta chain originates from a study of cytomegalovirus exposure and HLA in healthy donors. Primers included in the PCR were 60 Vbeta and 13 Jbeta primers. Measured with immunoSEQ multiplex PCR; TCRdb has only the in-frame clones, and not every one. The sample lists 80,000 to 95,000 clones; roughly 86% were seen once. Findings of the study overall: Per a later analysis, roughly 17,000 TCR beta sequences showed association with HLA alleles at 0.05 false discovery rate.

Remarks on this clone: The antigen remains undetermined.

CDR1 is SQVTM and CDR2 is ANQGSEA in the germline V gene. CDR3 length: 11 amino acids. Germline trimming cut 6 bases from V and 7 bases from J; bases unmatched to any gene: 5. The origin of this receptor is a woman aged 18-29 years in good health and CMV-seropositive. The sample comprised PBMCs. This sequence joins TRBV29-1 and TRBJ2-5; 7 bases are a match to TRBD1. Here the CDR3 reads CSVRDSGTQYF. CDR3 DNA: TGCAGCGTACGGGACAGTGGGACCCAGTACTTC.